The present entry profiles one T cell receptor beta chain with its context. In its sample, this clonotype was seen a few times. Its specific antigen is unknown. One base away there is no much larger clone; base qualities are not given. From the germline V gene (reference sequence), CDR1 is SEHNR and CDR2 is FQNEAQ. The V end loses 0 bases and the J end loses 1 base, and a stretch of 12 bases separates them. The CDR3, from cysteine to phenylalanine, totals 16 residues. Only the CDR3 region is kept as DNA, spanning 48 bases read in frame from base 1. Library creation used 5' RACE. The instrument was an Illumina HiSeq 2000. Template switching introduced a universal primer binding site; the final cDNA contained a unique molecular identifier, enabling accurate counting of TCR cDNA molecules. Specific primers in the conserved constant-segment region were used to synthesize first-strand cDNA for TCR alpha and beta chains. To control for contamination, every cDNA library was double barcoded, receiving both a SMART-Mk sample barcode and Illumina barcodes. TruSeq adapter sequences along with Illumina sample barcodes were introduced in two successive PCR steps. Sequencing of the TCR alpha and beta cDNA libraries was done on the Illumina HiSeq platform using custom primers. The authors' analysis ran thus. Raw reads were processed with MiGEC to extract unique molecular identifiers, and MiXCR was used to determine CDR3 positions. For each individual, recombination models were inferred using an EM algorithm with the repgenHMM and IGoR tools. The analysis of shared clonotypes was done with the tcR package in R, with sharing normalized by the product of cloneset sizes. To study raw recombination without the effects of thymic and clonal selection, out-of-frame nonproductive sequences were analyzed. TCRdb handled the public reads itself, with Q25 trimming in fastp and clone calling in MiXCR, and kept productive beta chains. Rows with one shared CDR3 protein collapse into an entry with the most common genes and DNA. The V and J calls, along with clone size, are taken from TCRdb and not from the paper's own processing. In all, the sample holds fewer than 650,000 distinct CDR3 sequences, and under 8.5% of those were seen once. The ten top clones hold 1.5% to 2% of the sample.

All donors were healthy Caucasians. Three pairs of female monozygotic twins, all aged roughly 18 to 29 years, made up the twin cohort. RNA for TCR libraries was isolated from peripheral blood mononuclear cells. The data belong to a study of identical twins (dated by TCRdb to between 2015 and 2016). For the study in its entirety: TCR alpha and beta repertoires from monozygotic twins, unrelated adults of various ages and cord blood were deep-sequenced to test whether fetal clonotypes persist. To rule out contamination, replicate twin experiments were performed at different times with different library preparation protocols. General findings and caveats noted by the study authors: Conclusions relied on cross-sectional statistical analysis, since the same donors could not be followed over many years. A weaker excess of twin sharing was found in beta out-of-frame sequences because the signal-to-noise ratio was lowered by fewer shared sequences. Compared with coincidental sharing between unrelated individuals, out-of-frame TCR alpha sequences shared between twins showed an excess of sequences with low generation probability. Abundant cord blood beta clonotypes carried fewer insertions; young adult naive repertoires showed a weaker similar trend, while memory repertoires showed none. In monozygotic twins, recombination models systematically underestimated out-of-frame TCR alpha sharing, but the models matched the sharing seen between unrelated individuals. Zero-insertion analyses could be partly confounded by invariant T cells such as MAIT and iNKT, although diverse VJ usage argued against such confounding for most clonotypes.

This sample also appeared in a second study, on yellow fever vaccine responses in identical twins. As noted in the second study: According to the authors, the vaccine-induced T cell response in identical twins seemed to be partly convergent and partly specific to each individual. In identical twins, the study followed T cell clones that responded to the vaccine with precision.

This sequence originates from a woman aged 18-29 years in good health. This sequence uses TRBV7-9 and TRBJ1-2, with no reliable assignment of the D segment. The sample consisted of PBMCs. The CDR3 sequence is CASSLAPLVLNYGYTF. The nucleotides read TGTGCCAGCAGCTTAGCCCCTCTGGTCCTTAACTATGGCTACACCTTC.